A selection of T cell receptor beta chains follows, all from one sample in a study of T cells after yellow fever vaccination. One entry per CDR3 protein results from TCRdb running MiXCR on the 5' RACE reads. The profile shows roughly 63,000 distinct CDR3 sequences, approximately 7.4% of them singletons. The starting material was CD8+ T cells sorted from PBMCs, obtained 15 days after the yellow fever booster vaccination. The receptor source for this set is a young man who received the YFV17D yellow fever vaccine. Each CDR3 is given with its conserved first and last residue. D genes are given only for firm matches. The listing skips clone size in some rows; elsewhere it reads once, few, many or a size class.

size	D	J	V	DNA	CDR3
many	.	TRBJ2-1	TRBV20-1	TGCAGGGCTGGGGACTCCACTAAGGGTGAGCAGTTCTTC	CRAGDSTKGEQFF
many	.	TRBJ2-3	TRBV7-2	TGTGCCAGCAGCTTTGGGGCCGCTAGCACAGATACGCAGTATTTT	CASSFGAASTDTQYF
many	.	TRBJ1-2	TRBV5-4	TGTGCCAGCAGCTACGGGGGGGACTATGGCTACACCTTC	CASSYGGDYGYTF
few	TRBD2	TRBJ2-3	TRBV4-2	TGTGCCAGCAGCACCTTAGCGGGAGGGCCTGTGGATACGCAGTATTTT	CASSTLAGGPVDTQYF
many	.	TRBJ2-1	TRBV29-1	TGCAGCGTTGAATCCCAGTCGTACGGACAGTTCTTC	CSVESQSYGQFF
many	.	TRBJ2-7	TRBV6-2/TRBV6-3	TGTGCCAGCTCGCCCCGGGACTTGGAGAACTACGAGCAGTACTTC	CASSPRDLENYEQYF
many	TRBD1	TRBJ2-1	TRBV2	TGTGCCAGCAGTTTTTTTCGGGACAGGTACAATGAGCAGTTCTTC	CASSFFRDRYNEQFF
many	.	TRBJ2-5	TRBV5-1	TGCGCCAGCACGAGGGACTTCCAAGAGACCCAGTACTTC	CASTRDFQETQYF
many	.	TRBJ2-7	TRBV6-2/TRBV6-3	TGTGCCAGCGGCCCCTACGAGCAGTACTTC	CASGPYEQYF
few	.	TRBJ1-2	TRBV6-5	TGTGCCAGCAGTTCAGCAGCCCATGGATCTTCACCTAACTATGGCTACACCTTC	CASSSAAHGSSPNYGYTF
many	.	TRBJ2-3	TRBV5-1	TGCGCCAGCAGCTTGGCCCCCGTGAATACGCAGTATTTT	CASSLAPVNTQYF
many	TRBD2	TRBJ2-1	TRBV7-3	TGTGCCAGCAGCTTTAGCGGGAGAGGCTACAATGAGCAGTTCTTC	CASSFSGRGYNEQFF
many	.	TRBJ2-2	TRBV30	TGTGCCTGGAGTGCAGGGAACGCCGGGGAGCTGTTTTTT	CAWSAGNAGELFF
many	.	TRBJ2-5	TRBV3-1	TGTGCCAGCAGCCAACCGTCCCGGGACCATCAAGAGACCCAGTACTTC	CASSQPSRDHQETQYF
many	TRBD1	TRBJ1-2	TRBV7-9	TGTGCCAGCAGCAGCTGGGACAGGGTTGGCTACACCTTC	CASSSWDRVGYTF
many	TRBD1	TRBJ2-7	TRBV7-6	TGTGCCAGCAGCTTGGGACAGTTTTACGAGCAGTACTTC	CASSLGQFYEQYF
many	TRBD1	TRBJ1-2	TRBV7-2	TGTGCCAGCAGCTTAGGACAGGGCCTTGTGGATGGCTACACCTTC	CASSLGQGLVDGYTF
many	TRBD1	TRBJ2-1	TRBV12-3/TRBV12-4	TGTGCCAGCAGTTTCCGGGACAGTCCCCACAATGAGCAGTTCTTC	CASSFRDSPHNEQFF
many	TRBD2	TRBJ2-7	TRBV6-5	TGTGCCAGCAGTTACCTAGGGACTAGCGGGACGTCCTACGAGCAGTACTTC	CASSYLGTSGTSYEQYF
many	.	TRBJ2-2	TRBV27	TGTGCCAGCAGTTATCTACACGGGGGGCTGAACACCGGGGAGCTGTTTTTT	CASSYLHGGLNTGELFF
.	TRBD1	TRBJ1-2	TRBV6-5	TGTGCCAGCAGTTACCTCTCGGATGAGGGGGCCTATGGCTACACCTTC	CASSYLSDEGAYGYTF
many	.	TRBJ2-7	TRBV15	TGTGCCACCAGCAGAGGTTACGAGCAGTACTTC	CATSRGYEQYF
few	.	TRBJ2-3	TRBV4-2	TGTGCCAGCAGCCCCCTGGGGGAGCGGGCCACAGATACGCAGTATTTT	CASSPLGERATDTQYF
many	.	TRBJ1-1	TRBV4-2	TGTGCCAGCAGCCAAGACCAGGGCACTGAAGCTTTCTTT	CASSQDQGTEAFF
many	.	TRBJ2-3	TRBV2	TGTGCCAGCACCCCTCCTAGGGGAGGTGGGGGGGCCACAGATACGCAGTATTTT	CASTPPRGGGGATDTQYF
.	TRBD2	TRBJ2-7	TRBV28	TGTGCCAGCAGCCTGCCTAGCGGGAGTTCCTACGAGCAGTACTTC	CASSLPSGSSYEQYF
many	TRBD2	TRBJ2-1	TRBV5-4	TGTGCCAGCAGCGGCGGGACTAGCGGGATGGATGAGCAGTTCTTC	CASSGGTSGMDEQFF
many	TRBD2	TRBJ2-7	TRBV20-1	TGCAGTGCTTCGGGACTAAGTGCCGAGCAGTACTTC	CSASGLSAEQYF
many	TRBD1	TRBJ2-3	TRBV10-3	TGTGCCATCAGTGGACAAGCCGACAGGGCTAGCACAGATACGCAGTATTTT	CAISGQADRASTDTQYF